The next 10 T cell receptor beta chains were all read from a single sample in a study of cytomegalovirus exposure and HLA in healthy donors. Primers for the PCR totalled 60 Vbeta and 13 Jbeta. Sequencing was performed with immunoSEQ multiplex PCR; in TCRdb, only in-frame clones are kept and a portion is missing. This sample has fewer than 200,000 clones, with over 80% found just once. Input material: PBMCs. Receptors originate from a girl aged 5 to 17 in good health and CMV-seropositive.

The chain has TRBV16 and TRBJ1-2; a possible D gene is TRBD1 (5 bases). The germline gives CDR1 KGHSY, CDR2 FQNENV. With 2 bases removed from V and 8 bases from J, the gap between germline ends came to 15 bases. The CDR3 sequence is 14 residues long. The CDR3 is CASSQLLAGEGYTF. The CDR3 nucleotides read TGTGCCAGCAGCCAACTACTGGCGGGGGAGGGCTACACCTTC.

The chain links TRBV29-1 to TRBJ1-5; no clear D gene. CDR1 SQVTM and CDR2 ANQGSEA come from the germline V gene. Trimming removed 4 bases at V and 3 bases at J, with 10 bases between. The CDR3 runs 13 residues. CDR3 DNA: TGCAGCGTTGTAGTACAGAACAATCAGCCCCAGCATTTT. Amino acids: CSVVVQNNQPQHF. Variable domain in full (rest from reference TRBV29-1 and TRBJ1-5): SAVISQKPSRDICQRGTSLTIQCQVDSQVTMMFWYRQQPGQSLTLIATANQGSEATYESGFVIDKFPISRPNLTFSTLTVSNMSPEDSSIYLCSVVVQNNQPQHFGDGTRLSIL.

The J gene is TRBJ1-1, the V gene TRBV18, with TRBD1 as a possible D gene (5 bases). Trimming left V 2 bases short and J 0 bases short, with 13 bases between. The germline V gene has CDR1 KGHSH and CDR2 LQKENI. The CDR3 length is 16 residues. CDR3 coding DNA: TGTGCCAGCTCACCATTACAGGTTGGGGTGAACACTGAAGCTTTCTTT. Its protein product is CASSPLQVGVNTEAFF.

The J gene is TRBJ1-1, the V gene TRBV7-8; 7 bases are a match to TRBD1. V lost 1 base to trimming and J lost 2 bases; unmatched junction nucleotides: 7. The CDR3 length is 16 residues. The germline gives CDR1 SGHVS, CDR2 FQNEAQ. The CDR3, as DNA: TGTGCCAGCAGCTTAGAGAGGGGGCGGAAAAACACTGAAGCTTTCTTT. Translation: CASSLERGRKNTEAFF.

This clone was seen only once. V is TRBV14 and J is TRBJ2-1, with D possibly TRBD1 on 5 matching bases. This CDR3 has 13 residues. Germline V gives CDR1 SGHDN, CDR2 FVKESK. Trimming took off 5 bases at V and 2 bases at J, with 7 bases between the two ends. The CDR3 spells CASSSQAYNEQFF. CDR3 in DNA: TGTGCCAGCAGCTCACAGGCCTACAATGAGCAGTTCTTC. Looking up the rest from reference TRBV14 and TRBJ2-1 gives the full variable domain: EAGVTQFPSHSVIEKGQTVTLRCDPISGHDNLYWYRRVMGKEIKFLLHFVKESKQDESGMPNNRFLAERTGGTYSTLKVQPAELEDSGVYFCASSSQAYNEQFFGPGTRLTVL.

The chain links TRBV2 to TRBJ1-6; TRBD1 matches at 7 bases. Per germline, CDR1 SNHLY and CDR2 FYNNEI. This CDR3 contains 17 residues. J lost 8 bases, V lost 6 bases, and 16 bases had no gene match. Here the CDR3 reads CASRDSQGTDSYSPLHF. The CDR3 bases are TGTGCCAGCAGAGACTCCCAGGGGACAGATAGTTATTCACCCCTCCACTTT.

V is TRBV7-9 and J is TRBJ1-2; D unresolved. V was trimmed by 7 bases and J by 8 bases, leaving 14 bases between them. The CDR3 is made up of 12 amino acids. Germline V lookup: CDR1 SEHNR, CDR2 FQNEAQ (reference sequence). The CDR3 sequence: CASTYNLRGYTF. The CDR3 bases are TGTGCCAGCACCTATAATTTGAGGGGCTACACCTTC.

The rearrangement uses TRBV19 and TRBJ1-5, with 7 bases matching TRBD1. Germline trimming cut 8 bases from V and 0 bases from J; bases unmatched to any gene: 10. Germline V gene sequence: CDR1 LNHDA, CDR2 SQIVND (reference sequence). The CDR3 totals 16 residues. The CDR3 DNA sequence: TGTGCCAGTCGACCTGCAGGGGGTTCTAGCAATCAGCCCCAGCATTTT. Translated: CASRPAGGSSNQPQHF.

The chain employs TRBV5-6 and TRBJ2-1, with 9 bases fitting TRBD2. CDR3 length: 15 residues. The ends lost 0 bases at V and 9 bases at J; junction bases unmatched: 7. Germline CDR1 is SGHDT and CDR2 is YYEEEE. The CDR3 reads CASSLGAGGHTEQFF. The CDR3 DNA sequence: TGTGCCAGCAGCTTGGGCGCGGGGGGGCATACTGAGCAGTTCTTC.

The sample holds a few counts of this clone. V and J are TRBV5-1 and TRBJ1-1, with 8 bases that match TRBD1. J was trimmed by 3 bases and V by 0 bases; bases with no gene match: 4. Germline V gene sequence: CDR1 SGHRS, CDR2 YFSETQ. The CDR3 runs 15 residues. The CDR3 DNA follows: TGCGCCAGCAGCTTGGCCCCACAGGGGGACACTGAAGCTTTCTTT. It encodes CASSLAPQGDTEAFF.